The 25 T cell receptor beta chains listed next were all sequenced from one sample in a study of T cell responses to AZD1222 COVID-19 vaccine. Measured with immunoSEQ multiplex PCR; TCRdb has only the in-frame clones, and not every one. The sample gives more than 95,000 clones, less than 95% of which show up once; 4.4% is in the top ten. Sequencing was performed on peripheral blood, taken on day 0 of MenACWY control vaccination. These receptors were collected from an adult in good health.

The chain has TRBV6-7 and TRBJ2-2; the D gene is possibly TRBD1 (6 bases). TRBV6-7 is an ORF, and what it does is uncertain. The length of the CDR3 is 14 residues. V lost 6 bases, J lost 4 bases, and 12 bases lay in between. The CDR3 loop reads CASRNRVPTGELFF. The CDR3 DNA reads TGTGCCAGCAGAAACAGGGTGCCCACCGGGGAGCTGTTTTTT.

This chain connects TRBV28 to TRBJ1-2; 8 bases are shared with TRBD1. Germline assignment: CDR1 MDHEN and CDR2 SYDVKM. This CDR3 spans 12 amino acids. Losses at the gene ends were 4 bases for V and 8 bases for J; bases not matched to a gene: 3. This CDR3 reads CASSSGGEGYTF. CDR3 nucleotides: TGTGCCAGCAGTTCAGGGGGCGAAGGCTACACCTTC.

The chain recombines TRBV28 with TRBJ1-5, with TRBD1 identical over 8 bases. The trim removed 2 bases at V and 3 bases at J, leaving 3 bases unmatched. The CDR3 sequence is 15 residues long. Germline V lookup: CDR1 MDHEN, CDR2 SYDVKM. The CDR3 loop reads CASSLPDRVNQPQHF. DNA for the CDR3: TGTGCCAGCAGTTTACCGGACAGGGTCAATCAGCCCCAGCATTTT.

V gene TRBV20-1 combines with J gene TRBJ1-5; TRBD1 is a possible D gene (6 bases). Trimming pared 3 bases from V and 6 bases from J, leaving 18 bases between. CDR1 is DFQATT and CDR2 is SNEGSKA in the germline V gene (reference sequence). This CDR3 spans 15 amino acids. CDR3 protein: CSASVPSGDLQPQHF. Here the CDR3 DNA reads TGCAGTGCTAGTGTCCCGTCAGGGGATCTTCAGCCCCAGCATTTT.

The chain couples TRBV10-3 to TRBJ2-5; D possibly corresponds to TRBD2 (5 bases). The V end was cut by 2 bases, the J end by 5 bases, with 15 bases between. This CDR3 has 15 amino acids. Germline V lookup: CDR1 ENHRY, CDR2 SYGVKD. Here the CDR3 DNA reads TGTGCCATCAGTGAGGTTCAGGAAACGGGGGAGACCCAGTACTTC. It specifies CAISEVQETGETQYF.

This sequence joins TRBV7-9 and TRBJ2-1; TRBD1 aligns across 8 bases. The CDR3 loop spans 15 amino acids. The germline V gene encodes CDR1 SEHNR and CDR2 FQNEAQ (reference sequence). The trim removed 3 bases at V and 8 bases at J, leaving 9 bases unmatched. CDR3 DNA sequence: TGTGCCAGCAGCTTCAGTGGACAGGGTATCTATGAGCAGTTCTTC. This translates into CASSFSGQGIYEQFF.

The rearrangement uses TRBV6-2 or TRBV6-3 and TRBJ1-5; tentative D call: TRBD1 (5 bases). The V gene's germline CDR1 is MNHEY and CDR2 SVGEGT. This CDR3 is built from 17 residues. V gave up 0 bases and J gave up 3 bases, with 15 bases separating them. This CDR3 is CASSYSKGRDPNQPQHF. Written as DNA, the CDR3 is TGTGCCAGCAGTTACTCGAAAGGCAGGGACCCCAATCAGCCCCAGCATTTT.

This chain uses TRBV4-1 with TRBJ2-7, with D possibly TRBD1 on 7 matching bases. V lost 2 bases to trimming and J lost 1 base, with 15 bases between them. This CDR3 is built from 16 residues. Germline V gives CDR1 MGHRA, CDR2 YSYEKL. This CDR3 is CASSQPVEGASYEQYF. The CDR3 bases are TGCGCCAGCAGCCAACCTGTGGAGGGGGCTTCCTACGAGCAGTACTTC.

This chain uses TRBV5-1 with TRBJ1-2, with 8 bases matching TRBD1. The germline V gene encodes CDR1 SGHRS and CDR2 YFSETQ. The CDR3 length is 14 residues. Trimming took 4 bases from V and 2 from J; bases not matched to a gene: 4. CDR3 region: CASSGQGLNYGYTF. CDR3 nucleotide sequence: TGCGCCAGCAGCGGACAGGGCTTGAACTATGGCTACACCTTC.

The chain uses TRBV6-6 and TRBJ1-1; TRBD1 matches 9 bases. V lost 6 bases and J lost 0; bases outside the gene matches: 14. Germline CDR1 and CDR2: MNHNY and SVGAGI (reference sequence). The CDR3 has 18 residues. The CDR3 region is CASSRPFGTGRMNTEAFF. CDR3 DNA sequence: TGTGCCAGCAGCCGACCTTTTGGGACAGGGAGGATGAACACTGAAGCTTTCTTT.

CDR3 in DNA: TGTGCCAGCAGCTTAGGATTCTCAATTTCACCCCTCCACTTT. This codes for CASSLGFSISPLHF. V and J are TRBV7-2 and TRBJ1-6; D unclear. V was cut by 1 base and J by 9 bases, with 10 bases left in between. The germline V gene encodes CDR1 SGHTA and CDR2 FQGNSA. The CDR3 loop spans 14 amino acids.

The chain recombines TRBV4-1 with TRBJ2-1, with a weak D call TRBD2 (6 bases). The CDR3 is 17 amino acids. The germline V gene encodes CDR1 MGHRA and CDR2 YSYEKL. V lost 2 bases, J lost 5 bases, and 19 bases lay in between. The CDR3 spells CASSQFPPGVLNNEQFF. The CDR3, as DNA: TGCGCCAGCAGCCAATTCCCCCCGGGAGTGTTGAACAATGAGCAGTTCTTC.

This clone was picked up one time. The chain employs TRBV5-1 and TRBJ1-1; D might be TRBD1 (5 bases). The CDR3 covers 15 residues. The V end was cut by 3 bases, the J end by 1 base, with 13 bases between. The germline gives CDR1 SGHRS, CDR2 YFSETQ. In DNA form, the CDR3 reads TGCGCCAGCAGCTATACCGGGACCCAGAACACTGAAGCTTTCTTT. Translating gives CASSYTGTQNTEAFF.

The chain joins TRBV7-8 to TRBJ2-2; no clear D. The CDR3 runs 14 residues. Germline V gene lookup returns CDR1 SGHVS and CDR2 FQNEAQ. The V end was cut by 5 bases, the J end by 1 base, with 8 bases between. Here the CDR3 reads CASSVTMNTGELFF. CDR3 nucleotide sequence: TGTGCCAGCAGCGTCACAATGAACACCGGGGAGCTGTTTTTT.

This sequence joins TRBV6-1 and TRBJ1-3, with D unclear. The CDR3 is made up of 15 amino acids. The V gene lost 1 base and the J gene lost 3 bases, with 10 bases spanning the gap. Germline V lookup: CDR1 MNHNS, CDR2 SASEGT. The CDR3 protein is CASSEGVWYGNTIYF. CDR3 nucleotide sequence: TGTGCCAGCAGTGAAGGGGTTTGGTATGGAAACACCATATATTTT.

The chain recombines TRBV5-8 with TRBJ2-5; no reliable D call. The germline gives CDR1 SGHTS, CDR2 YDEGEE. The CDR3 consists of 13 residues. V lost 2 bases, J lost 2 bases, and 7 bases lay in between. CDR3 protein: CASSFIGQETQYF. CDR3 nucleotide sequence: TGTGCCAGCAGCTTCATAGGACAAGAGACCCAGTACTTC.

The genes are TRBV5-6 and TRBJ1-1; TRBD1 agrees at 7 bases. Losses at the gene ends were 2 bases for V and 2 bases for J; bases not matched to a gene: 3. Germline CDR1 is SGHDT and CDR2 is YYEEEE. This CDR3 spans 14 amino acids. The CDR3 region is CASSLGQVNTEAFF. CDR3 in DNA: TGTGCCAGCAGCTTAGGACAGGTAAACACTGAAGCTTTCTTT. Together with reference TRBV5-6 and TRBJ1-1, the CDR3 gives the full variable domain: DAGVTQSPTHLIKTRGQQVTLRCSPKSGHDTVSWYQQALGQGPQFIFQYYEEEERQRGNFPDRFSGHQFPNYSSELNVNALLLGDSALYLCASSLGQVNTEAFFGQGTRLTVV.

V gene TRBV10-2 combines with J gene TRBJ2-1; no reliable D call. The CDR3 loop spans 13 amino acids. Germline CDR1 reads WSHSY; CDR2 reads SAAADI. The V end lost 3 bases, the J end lost 3 bases, and 6 bases lay between the germline ends. CDR3 residues: CASSDTNYNEQFF. In DNA, the CDR3 is TGCGCCAGCAGTGATACCAACTACAATGAGCAGTTCTTC.

The J gene is TRBJ2-3, the V gene TRBV28; 7 bases map to TRBD1. The CDR3 has 15 residues. V was clipped by 6 bases and J by 0 bases; unmatched bases: 6. Looked up from germline, CDR1 is MDHEN and CDR2 is SYDVKM. The CDR3 DNA is TGTGCCAGCAGCCCTACAGGGGATAGCACAGATACGCAGTATTTT. This translates into CASSPTGDSTDTQYF.

V usage is TRBV18 and J usage is TRBJ2-3; 9 bases map to TRBD1. Germline V CDR1 and CDR2: KGHSH, LQKENI. The CDR3 sequence is 15 residues long. With V trimmed by 3 bases and J by 4 bases, 5 bases remained unmatched. CDR3 region: CASSPTGQGPDTQYF. As DNA, the CDR3 is TGTGCCAGCTCACCCACCGGACAGGGGCCAGATACGCAGTATTTT.

The chain carries TRBV5-1 and TRBJ2-3; 9 nucleotides match TRBD1. V lost 2 bases, J lost 1 base, and 2 bases stayed unmatched. In germline, CDR1 is SGHRS, CDR2 YFSETQ. This CDR3 is 15 amino acids long. The CDR3 DNA follows: TGCGCCAGCAGCTTTAGACAGGGGGGCACAGATACGCAGTATTTT. This encodes CASSFRQGGTDTQYF.

V gene TRBV28 combines with J gene TRBJ1-5; possible D gene TRBD1, 5 bases. This CDR3 is built from 18 residues. Germline V lookup: CDR1 MDHEN, CDR2 SYDVKM. Between the trimmed V and J ends, which lost 5 bases and 5 bases, there was a span of 25 bases. The CDR3 coding sequence is TGTGCCAGCAGTCCTATAACTGGACGGGGCCGCGGCTATCAGCCCCAGCATTTT. It is translated as CASSPITGRGRGYQPQHF.

The chain links TRBV5-6 to TRBJ1-5; TRBD1 aligns across 7 bases. The CDR3 has 15 amino acids. J lost 4 bases, V lost 3 bases, and 7 bases had no gene match. Germline CDR1 SGHDT, CDR2 YYEEEE. The CDR3 loop reads CASSSLNRGNQPQHF. The CDR3 region has the DNA TGTGCCAGCAGCTCACTCAACAGGGGAAATCAGCCCCAGCATTTT.

The V gene is TRBV5-8, the J gene TRBJ2-7, with TRBD1 identical over 8 bases. Trimming at V came to 4 bases and at J to 6 bases, leaving 9 bases not matched to a gene. The CDR3 has 14 residues. Germline CDR1 reads SGHTS; CDR2 reads YDEGEE. As DNA, the CDR3 is TGTGCCAGCAGCATGGGACAGGTGTGGGGCGAGCAGTACTTC. As protein: CASSMGQVWGEQYF.

The J gene is TRBJ2-7, the V gene TRBV6-5; 10 bases map to TRBD2. V dropped 5 bases and J dropped 5; count of bases not matched to a gene: 6. CDR3 length equals 14 residues. The germline V gene encodes CDR1 MNHEY and CDR2 SVGAGI. CDR3 bases: TGTGCCAGCAGTCCTAGCGGGAGTGTCCACGAGCAGTACTTC. The encoded protein is CASSPSGSVHEQYF.